This T cell receptor (beta chain) originates from a study of technical replicates of blood from a few donors. The table came from immunoSEQ multiplex PCR; TCRdb's copy has only in-frame clones and leaves some out. The sample lists some 57,000 clones, roughly 97% occurring once. V lost 6 bases to trimming and J lost 5 bases, with 10 bases between them. The CDR3 loop spans 12 amino acids. Germline V CDR1 and CDR2: SGHNT, YENEEA. Sequences were obtained from T cells isolated from PBMCs. This clonotype originated in a human donor in good health. The chain joins TRBV11-3 to TRBJ2-5; D is possibly TRBD1 (5 bases). The CDR3 sequence is CASRGRWETQYF. CDR3 nucleotide sequence: TGTGCCAGCAGGGGGCGGTGGGAGACCCAGTACTTC.